The 3 T cell receptor beta chains reported below all come from one sample, sequenced in a study of control samples from healthy donors and cancer patients. Generated by immunoSEQ multiplex PCR, the TCRdb table keeps only in-frame clones and is missing some. The sample shows more than 65,000 clones, 70% to 90% of them seen only once. Input material: PBMCs. Receptors were obtained from a woman aged 60 to 75 with head and neck cancer.

The gene calls are TRBV14 and TRBJ1-1; D is perhaps TRBD1 (5 bases). CDR3 length: 15 residues. V was trimmed by 0 bases and J by 2 bases, leaving 10 bases between them. Germline-derived CDR1 and CDR2 are SGHDN and FVKESK. The CDR3 loop is CASSQEGTLNTEAFF. CDR3 DNA sequence: TGTGCCAGCAGCCAAGAAGGGACCCTAAACACTGAAGCTTTCTTT.

V gene TRBV28 combines with J gene TRBJ2-7; 7 bases line up with TRBD1. This CDR3 has 13 residues. Trimming removed 6 bases from V and 2 bases from J; junction bases left unmatched: 4. In germline, CDR1 is MDHEN, CDR2 SYDVKM. The CDR3 bases are TGTGCCAGCAGACAGGGGCCAACCTACGAGCAGTACTTC. It specifies CASRQGPTYEQYF.

This clone was observed a single time. The rearrangement links TRBV5-4 to TRBJ2-7; D is ambiguous. The CDR3 sequence is 15 residues long. V was clipped by 0 bases and J by 3 bases, with 13 bases between them. Germline CDR1 SGHNT, CDR2 YYREEE (reference sequence). The CDR3 is CASSLDLGSGYEQYF. The DNA for the CDR3 is TGTGCCAGCAGCTTGGATCTGGGGTCCGGCTACGAGCAGTACTTC.